Included here is one TCR beta chain sequence, with context. The data belong to a study of blood T cell repertoires in COVID-19. Authors' processing steps: Nucleated cell counts were estimated from reference gene primer amplification. Clones were read by immunoSEQ multiplex PCR, and TCRdb kept only the in-frame ones, dropping some. Clone size and V and J calls were adopted from that table, with D and trimming inferred from the DNA. In the table there are 140,000 or so clones, about nine tenths of which are singletons. The germline gives CDR1 SGHDT, CDR2 YYEEEE. This CDR3 has 16 residues. Trimming removed 0 bases from V and 0 bases from J, with 10 bases in between.

The receptor was isolated from a human donor with COVID-19, enrolled during active disease. The donor label of this sample is uncertain. The gene calls are TRBV5-6 and TRBJ1-3, with D uncertain. The sequenced sample consisted of peripheral blood. CDR3 protein: CASSLGPSRSGNTIYF. CDR3 in DNA: TGTGCCAGCAGCTTGGGTCCTTCGCGCTCTGGAAACACCATATATTTT. The variable domain in full, with the rest retrieved from reference TRBV5-6 and TRBJ1-3, is DAGVTQSPTHLIKTRGQQVTLRCSPKSGHDTVSWYQQALGQGPQFIFQYYEEEERQRGNFPDRFSGHQFPNYSSELNVNALLLGDSALYLCASSLGPSRSGNTIYFGEGSWLTVV.